This TCR beta chain comes out of a study of Ad26.COV2.S vaccination and SARS-CoV-2 variants. Study results and limitations: After vaccination, reports described spike-specific CD8+ and CD4+ T cell responses as showing substantial breadth.

CDR1 and CDR2 (germline): SGHDN, FVKESK. The ends were cut back, 4 bases at V and 6 bases at J, with 23 bases in the middle. The CDR3 sequence is 17 residues long. Treatment denoted: around 19 received Ad26.COV2.S at low or high dose, single or two shots; about 5 received placebo; per-sample allocation not given. Sampling was done on day 63 after the first vaccine or placebo injection. An adult of 18-55 years in Boston served as donor. Of note for this clone: Its specificity is unknown.

Libraries were prepared by immunoSEQ multiplex PCR; TCRdb keeps only in-frame clonotypes and omits some of them. The repertoire holds about 500,000 clones, with 80% to 90% as singletons. The starting material was peripheral blood, obtained in a trial of Ad26.COV2.S vaccine versus placebo. The V and J genes are TRBV14 and TRBJ2-3; D assignment may be TRBD1 or TRBD2 (5 bases each). The receptor was isolated from a person aged 18-60 years who received the Ad26.COV2.S COVID-19 vaccine or a placebo. The CDR3 here is CASSLHGVGRLRDTQYF. The CDR3 DNA reads TGTGCCAGCAGCCTCCACGGAGTGGGACGCCTCAGGGATACGCAGTATTTT.